A selection of T cell receptor beta chains follows, all from one sample in a study of Ad26.COV2.S vaccination and SARS-CoV-2 variants. Clones were sequenced by immunoSEQ multiplex PCR, and TCRdb holds only the in-frame ones, with some missing. The sample yields under 500,000 clones, about 90% seen once. The specimen was peripheral blood, collected in a trial of Ad26.COV2.S vaccine versus placebo. The receptors come from a person between 18 and 65 years old who received the Ad26.COV2.S COVID-19 vaccine or a placebo. The CDR3 runs from the conserved cysteine through the conserved F or W. A D gene is named only where the DNA matches it firmly. The size entry is marked missing in some rows and otherwise reads once, few, many or a size class.

D gene,V gene,clone size,J gene,CDR3 protein,CDR3 DNA
NA,TRBV27,NA,TRBJ2-7,CASRRSDYYEQYF,TGTGCCAGCAGAAGGAGCGATTATTACGAGCAGTACTTC
NA,TRBV7-2,NA,TRBJ2-2,CASSFAAFTGELFF,TGTGCCAGCAGCTTTGCGGCATTCACCGGGGAGCTGTTTTTT
NA,TRBV5-6,NA,TRBJ1-2,CASSLRTDHGYTF,TGTGCCAGCAGCTTGCGGACCGACCATGGCTACACCTTC
NA,TRBV9,NA,TRBJ1-4,CASSATGEGRLNEKLFF,TGTGCCAGCAGCGCTACTGGGGAGGGACGGCTTAATGAAAAACTGTTTTTT
NA,TRBV5-4,NA,TRBJ2-7,CASSLESGLSSYEQYF,TGTGCCAGCAGCTTGGAGTCGGGGTTAAGCTCCTACGAGCAGTACTTC
TRBD1,TRBV7-9,NA,TRBJ2-7,CASSLLSPNRDRGTFEQYF,TGTGCCAGCAGCTTACTCTCTCCCAACCGGGACAGGGGGACCTTCGAGCAGTACTTC
NA,TRBV25-1,NA,TRBJ2-1,CASSRGNRVVSGEQFF,TGTGCCAGCAGTCGCGGGAACAGGGTGGTATCGGGTGAGCAGTTCTTC
NA,TRBV18,NA,TRBJ2-7,CASSPNSYEQYF,TGTGCCAGCTCACCAAACTCCTACGAGCAGTACTTC
NA,TRBV19,NA,TRBJ1-1,CASRAGRGPNTEAFF,TGTGCCAGTAGGGCTGGTCGGGGCCCGAACACTGAAGCTTTCTTT
TRBD1,TRBV5-1,NA,TRBJ2-2,CASRTRTGDTGELFF,TGCGCCAGCAGGACCCGGACAGGTGACACCGGGGAGCTGTTTTTT
NA,TRBV29-1,NA,TRBJ2-4,CSVRGGLAKNIQYF,TGCAGCGTCCGCGGCGGTCTAGCCAAAAACATTCAGTACTTC
NA,TRBV11-3,NA,TRBJ2-7,CASSSGTPYEQYF,TGTGCCAGCAGCTCCGGGACACCCTACGAGCAGTACTTC
NA,TRBV27,NA,TRBJ2-5,CASSTKGTLYQETQYF,TGTGCCAGCAGTACGAAAGGGACTTTGTACCAAGAGACCCAGTACTTC
NA,TRBV20-1,NA,TRBJ1-1,CSARGRTEAFF,TGCAGTGCTAGGGGTCGGACTGAAGCTTTCTTT
NA,TRBV11-2,once,TRBJ1-2,CASSATGNYGYTF,TGTGCCAGCAGCGCAACAGGGAACTATGGCTACACCTTC
NA,TRBV30,NA,TRBJ1-1,CAWSPLVQADTEAFF,TGTGCCTGGAGTCCGCTGGTGCAGGCGGACACTGAAGCTTTCTTT
TRBD2,TRBV11-2,NA,TRBJ2-7,CASSSSGGPSYEQYF,TGTGCCAGCAGCTCAAGCGGGGGGCCCTCCTACGAGCAGTACTTC
NA,TRBV18,NA,TRBJ2-1,CASSPLTAAYNEQFF,TGTGCCAGCTCACCATTGACCGCGGCCTACAATGAGCAGTTCTTC
NA,TRBV11-3,NA,TRBJ1-4,CASSLAGSTNEKLFF,TGTGCCAGCAGCCTTGCAGGGTCAACTAATGAAAAACTGTTTTTT
NA,TRBV5-4,NA,TRBJ1-1,CASSLGQRIEAFF,TGTGCCAGCAGCTTGGGGCAGAGAATTGAAGCTTTCTTT
NA,TRBV4-3,NA,TRBJ2-7,CASSQQDGAYEQYF,TGCGCCAGCAGCCAACAAGACGGGGCCTACGAGCAGTACTTC
NA,TRBV6-5,NA,TRBJ1-3,CASSYSTGPSGNTIYF,TGTGCCAGCAGTTATTCAACAGGCCCCTCTGGAAACACCATATATTTT
NA,TRBV6-5,NA,TRBJ2-2,CASAEGVLNTGELFF,TGTGCCAGCGCAGAGGGGGTTTTGAACACCGGGGAGCTGTTTTTT
TRBD1,TRBV19,NA,TRBJ1-2,CASDSGGNYGYTF,TGTGCCAGTGACTCAGGGGGGAACTATGGCTACACCTTC
NA,TRBV19,NA,TRBJ1-5,CASSNLRDKNQPQHF,TGTGCCAGTAGTAATCTCCGGGACAAAAATCAGCCCCAGCATTTT
TRBD1,TRBV7-2,NA,TRBJ1-1,CASSLISGGHTEAFF,TGTGCCAGCAGCTTAATATCAGGGGGGCACACTGAAGCTTTCTTT
NA,TRBV9,NA,TRBJ1-4,CASSVDFSTNEKLFF,TGTGCCAGCAGCGTGGACTTTTCAACTAATGAAAAACTGTTTTTT
TRBD1,TRBV6-2/TRBV6-3,NA,TRBJ1-5,CASSYDRAQPQHF,TGTGCCAGCAGTTACGACAGGGCTCAGCCCCAGCATTTT
NA,TRBV18,NA,TRBJ1-3,CASSPPGRSSGNTIYF,TGTGCCAGCTCACCACCGGGCCGGAGCTCTGGAAACACCATATATTTT
NA,TRBV28,NA,TRBJ1-5,CASSNMGRVDQPQHF,TGTGCCAGCTCTAACATGGGCAGGGTCGATCAGCCCCAGCATTTT
NA,TRBV11-2,NA,TRBJ2-3,CASSLDLRGQYF,TGTGCCAGCAGCTTAGATTTAAGGGGGCAGTATTTT
TRBD1,TRBV6-5,NA,TRBJ1-2,CASSSGDREGYTF,TGTGCCAGCAGTTCCGGGGACAGGGAGGGCTACACCTTC
TRBD1,TRBV5-1,NA,TRBJ1-6,CASSPFGQGGFGSPLHF,TGCGCCAGCAGCCCCTTTGGACAGGGGGGCTTTGGTTCACCCCTCCACTTT
NA,TRBV29-1,NA,TRBJ1-1,CSIEGHMNTEAFF,TGCAGCATAGAGGGGCACATGAACACTGAAGCTTTCTTT
NA,TRBV20-1,NA,TRBJ1-5,CSASRSNQPQHF,TGCAGTGCTAGTAGGAGCAATCAGCCCCAGCATTTT
TRBD1,TRBV28,NA,TRBJ1-1,CASTTTGATEAFF,TGTGCCAGCACCACAACAGGGGCCACTGAAGCTTTCTTT
NA,TRBV29-1,NA,TRBJ1-4,CSVAVLNEKLFF,TGCAGCGTTGCAGTACTTAATGAAAAACTGTTTTTT
NA,TRBV6-2/TRBV6-3,NA,TRBJ2-6,CASSPRAYSSGANVLTF,TGTGCCAGCAGTCCAAGGGCCTATTCCTCTGGGGCCAACGTCCTGACTTTC